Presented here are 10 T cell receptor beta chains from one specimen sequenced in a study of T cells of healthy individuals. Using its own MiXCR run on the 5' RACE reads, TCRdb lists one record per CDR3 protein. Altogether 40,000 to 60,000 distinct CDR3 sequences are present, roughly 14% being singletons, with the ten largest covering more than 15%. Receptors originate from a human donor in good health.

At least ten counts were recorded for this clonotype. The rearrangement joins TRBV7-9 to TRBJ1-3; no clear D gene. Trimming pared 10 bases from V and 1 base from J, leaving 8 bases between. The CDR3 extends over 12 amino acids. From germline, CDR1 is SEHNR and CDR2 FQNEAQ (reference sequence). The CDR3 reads CATAPSGNTIYF. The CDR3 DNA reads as TGTGCCACCGCCCCGTCTGGAAACACCATATATTTT.

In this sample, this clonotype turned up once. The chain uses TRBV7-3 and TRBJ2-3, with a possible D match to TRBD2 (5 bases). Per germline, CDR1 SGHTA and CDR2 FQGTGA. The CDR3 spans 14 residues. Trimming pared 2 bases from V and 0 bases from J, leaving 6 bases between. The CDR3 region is CASSLRGSTDTQYF. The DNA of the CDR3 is TGTGCCAGCAGCTTACGCGGGAGCACAGATACGCAGTATTTT.

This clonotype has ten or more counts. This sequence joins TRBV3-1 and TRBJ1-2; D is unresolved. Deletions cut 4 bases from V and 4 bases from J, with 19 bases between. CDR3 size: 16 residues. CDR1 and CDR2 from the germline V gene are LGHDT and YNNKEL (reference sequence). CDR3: CASSLGRGKRGYGYTF. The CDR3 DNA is TGTGCCAGCAGCCTGGGTCGCGGGAAGAGAGGCTATGGCTACACCTTC.

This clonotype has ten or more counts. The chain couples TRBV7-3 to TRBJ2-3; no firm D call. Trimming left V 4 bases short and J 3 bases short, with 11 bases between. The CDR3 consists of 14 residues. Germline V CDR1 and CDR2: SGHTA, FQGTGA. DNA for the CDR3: TGTGCCAGCAGCTCACCTTCAGGAACAGATACGCAGTATTTT. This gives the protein CASSSPSGTDTQYF.

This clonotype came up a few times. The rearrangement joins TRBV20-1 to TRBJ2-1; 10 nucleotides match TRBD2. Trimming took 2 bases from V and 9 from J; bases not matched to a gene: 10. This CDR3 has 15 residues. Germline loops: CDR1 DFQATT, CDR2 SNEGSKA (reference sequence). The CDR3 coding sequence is TGCAGTGCTAGAACGGCTAGCGGGGGTAGGGGTGAGCAGTTCTTC. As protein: CSARTASGGRGEQFF.

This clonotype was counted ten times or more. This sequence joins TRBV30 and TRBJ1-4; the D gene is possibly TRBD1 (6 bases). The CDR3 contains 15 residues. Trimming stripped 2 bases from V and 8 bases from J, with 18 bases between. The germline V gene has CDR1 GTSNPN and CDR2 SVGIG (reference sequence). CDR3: CAWSPGQLSGEKLFF. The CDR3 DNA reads TGTGCCTGGAGTCCCGGACAGTTATCGGGAGAAAAACTGTTTTTT.

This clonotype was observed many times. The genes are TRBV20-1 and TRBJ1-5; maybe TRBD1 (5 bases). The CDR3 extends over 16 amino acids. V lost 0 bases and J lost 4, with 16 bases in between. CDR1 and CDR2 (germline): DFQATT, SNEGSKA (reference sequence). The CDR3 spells CSARDQVRGQNQPQHF. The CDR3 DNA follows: TGCAGTGCTAGAGATCAGGTCCGGGGCCAAAATCAGCCCCAGCATTTT.

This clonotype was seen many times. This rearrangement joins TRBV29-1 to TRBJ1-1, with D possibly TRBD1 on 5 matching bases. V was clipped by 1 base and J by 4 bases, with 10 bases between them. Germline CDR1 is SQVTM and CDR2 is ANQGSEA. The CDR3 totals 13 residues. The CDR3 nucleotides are TGCAGCGTTGAAGGCTGGGGGAGCACTGAAGCTTTCTTT. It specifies CSVEGWGSTEAFF.

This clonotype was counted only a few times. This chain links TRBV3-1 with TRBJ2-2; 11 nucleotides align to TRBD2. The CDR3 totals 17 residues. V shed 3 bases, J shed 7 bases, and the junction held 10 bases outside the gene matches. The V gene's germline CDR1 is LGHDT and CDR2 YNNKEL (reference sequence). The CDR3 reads CASSHGLGLAGGGELFF. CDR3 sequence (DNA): TGTGCCAGCAGCCATGGTCTTGGACTAGCGGGTGGCGGGGAGCTGTTTTTT. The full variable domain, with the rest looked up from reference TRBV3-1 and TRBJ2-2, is DTAVSQTPKYLVTQMGNDKSIKCEQNLGHDTMYWYKQDSKKFLKIMFSYNNKELIINETVPNRFSPKSPDKAHLNLHINSLELGDSAVYFCASSHGLGLAGGGELFFGEGSRLTVL.

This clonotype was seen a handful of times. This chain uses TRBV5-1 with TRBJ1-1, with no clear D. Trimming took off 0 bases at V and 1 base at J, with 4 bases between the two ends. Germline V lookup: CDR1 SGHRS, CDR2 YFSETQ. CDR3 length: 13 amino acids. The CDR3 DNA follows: TGCGCCAGCAGCTTGGGCGAGAACACTGAAGCTTTCTTT. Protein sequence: CASSLGENTEAFF. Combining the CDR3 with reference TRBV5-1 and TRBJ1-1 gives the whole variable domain KAGVTQTPRYLIKTRGQQVTLSCSPISGHRSVSWYQQTPGQGLQFLFEYFSETQRNKGNFPGRFSGRQFSNSRSEMNVSTLELGDSALYLCASSLGENTEAFFGQGTRLTVV.